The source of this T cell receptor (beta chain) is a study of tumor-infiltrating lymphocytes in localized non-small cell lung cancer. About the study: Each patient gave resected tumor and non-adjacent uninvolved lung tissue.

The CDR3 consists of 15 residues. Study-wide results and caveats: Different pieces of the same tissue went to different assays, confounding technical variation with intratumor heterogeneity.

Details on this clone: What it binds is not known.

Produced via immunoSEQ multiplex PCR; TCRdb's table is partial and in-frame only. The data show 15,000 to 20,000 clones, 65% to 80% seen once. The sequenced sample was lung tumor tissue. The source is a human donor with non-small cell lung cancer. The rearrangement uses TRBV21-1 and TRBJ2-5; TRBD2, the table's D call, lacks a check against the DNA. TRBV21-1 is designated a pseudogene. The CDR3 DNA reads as TGTGCCAGCAGTACACTAGCGGGAGAATCAGAGACCCAGTACTTC. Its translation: CASSTLAGESETQYF.